The 15 T cell receptor beta chains given below trace back to one sample, sequenced in a study of blood T cell repertoires in COVID-19. The protocol was immunoSEQ multiplex PCR, while the TCRdb copy is restricted to in-frame clones and leaves out a portion. The table records 9,500 to 12,000 clones, roughly 80% of them present only once. The specimen sequenced was peripheral blood. The receptors originated from a man between 65 and 80 years old with active COVID-19.

This chain joins TRBV19 and TRBJ2-3; weak D call: TRBD2 (6 bases). The CDR3 loop spans 15 amino acids. Deletions cut 3 bases from V and 2 bases from J, with 12 bases between. Germline V lookup: CDR1 LNHDA, CDR2 SQIVND (reference sequence). CDR3: CASSMGGPNTDTQYF. In DNA form, the CDR3 reads TGTGCCAGTAGTATGGGGGGTCCTAACACAGATACGCAGTATTTT. Filled out from reference TRBV19 and TRBJ2-3, the complete variable domain reads DGGITQSPKYLFRKEGQNVTLSCEQNLNHDAMYWYRQDPGQGLRLIYYSQIVNDFQKGDIAEGYSVSREKKESFPLTVTSAQKNPTAFYLCASSMGGPNTDTQYFGPGTRLTVL.

The genes are TRBV7-9 and TRBJ2-3, with D possibly matching TRBD2 (6 bases). Looked up from germline, CDR1 is SEHNR and CDR2 is FQNEAQ (reference sequence). This CDR3 contains 12 residues. Trimming took 5 bases from V and 6 from J, leaving 9 bases between them. CDR3 in DNA: TGTGCCAGCAGCCCGGGGAGGGATACGCAGTATTTT. It encodes CASSPGRDTQYF.

V gene TRBV18 combines with J gene TRBJ2-2; possibly TRBD2 for D (6 bases). The ends were cut back, 0 bases at V and 4 bases at J, with 9 bases in the middle. Per germline, CDR1 KGHSH and CDR2 LQKENI. The CDR3 totals 15 residues. In nucleotides, the CDR3 is TGTGCCAGCTCACCACCGGGACTCGGCACCGGGGAGCTGTTTTTT. Protein product: CASSPPGLGTGELFF.

The V and J genes are TRBV7-9 and TRBJ2-2, with a weak D call TRBD1 (6 bases). Germline V gene lookup returns CDR1 SEHNR and CDR2 FQNEAQ (reference sequence). The CDR3 runs 14 residues. V was pared by 6 bases and J by 3 bases, with 11 bases between. The CDR3 protein is CASSPGQYTGELFF. Here the CDR3 DNA reads TGTGCCAGCAGTCCTGGACAGTACACCGGGGAGCTGTTTTTT.

The chain links TRBV5-1 to TRBJ1-2, with TRBD1 as a possible D gene (6 bases). Trimming took 0 bases from V and 2 from J, leaving 14 bases between them. CDR3 size: 16 residues. Germline CDR1 is SGHRS and CDR2 is YFSETQ. The CDR3 sequence is CASSLGGAGENYGYTF. The CDR3, as DNA: TGCGCCAGCAGCTTGGGGGGAGCAGGGGAGAACTATGGCTACACCTTC.

This sequence joins TRBV6-6 and TRBJ1-5, with 7 bases aligning to TRBD1. The CDR3 spans 14 residues. V trimming: 5 bases; J trimming: 7 bases; junction bases outside the gene matches: 8. Germline V CDR1 and CDR2: MNHNY, SVGAGI (reference sequence). The CDR3 protein is CASSDRVLMQPQHF. The CDR3, as DNA: TGTGCCAGCAGTGACAGGGTTTTAATGCAGCCCCAGCATTTT.

V gene TRBV7-2 combines with J gene TRBJ1-3; D gene ambiguous. The CDR3 sequence is 13 residues long. Germline lookup yields CDR1 SGHTA and CDR2 FQGNSA. Trimming left V 5 bases short and J 2 bases short, with 7 bases between. The CDR3 coding sequence is TGTGCCAGCAGCCCCCTTCCTGGAAACACCATATATTTT. Residues: CASSPLPGNTIYF.

This clone was recorded only once. The CDR3 coding sequence is TGCAGCGTTGAACGGGTCGCAGATACGCAGTATTTT. Amino acids: CSVERVADTQYF. This chain joins TRBV29-1 and TRBJ2-3; D is uncertain. V gave up 2 bases and J gave up 4 bases, with 7 bases separating them. The CDR3 sequence is 12 residues long. Germline CDR1 is SQVTM and CDR2 is ANQGSEA.

This clone was found a few times. The chain carries TRBV10-2 and TRBJ2-1, with 9 bases matching TRBD2. CDR3 size: 15 residues. The junction had 5 bases not matched to a gene; V was cut back by 4 bases and J by 4 bases. Germline-derived CDR1 and CDR2 are WSHSY and SAAADI. DNA of the CDR3: TGCGCCAGCAGTGTAAGCGGGGGGCTATACAATGAGCAGTTCTTC. Encoded protein: CASSVSGGLYNEQFF.

The rearrangement links TRBV5-6 to TRBJ1-2, with a weak D call TRBD1 (5 bases). Trimming pared 2 bases from V and 4 bases from J, leaving 12 bases between. Germline V gene lookup returns CDR1 SGHDT and CDR2 YYEEEE. The CDR3 length is 14 residues. The CDR3: CASSLLQDIYGYTF. For the CDR3, the DNA is TGTGCCAGCAGCTTACTACAGGACATCTATGGCTACACCTTC.

Only one count was recorded for this clone. V and J are TRBV6-5 and TRBJ2-3; the match to TRBD2 covers 8 bases. After removal of 1 base from V and 9 bases from J, the junction contained 9 bases not matched to a gene. Per germline, CDR1 MNHEY and CDR2 SVGAGI. The CDR3 extends over 15 amino acids. CDR3 sequence reads: CASSYLTRGTRTQYF. The CDR3 coding sequence is TGTGCCAGCAGTTACTTAACCCGCGGGACTAGAACGCAGTATTTT.

The count of this clone is one. The chain has TRBV6-5 and TRBJ2-4; D is perhaps TRBD1 (6 bases). Trimming pared 6 bases from V and 0 bases from J, leaving 12 bases between. The CDR3 contains 15 residues. CDR1 is MNHEY, CDR2 SVGAGI, per germline. The CDR3 sequence is CASSTDRQAKNIQYF. CDR3 coding DNA: TGTGCCAGCAGCACCGACAGGCAAGCCAAAAACATTCAGTACTTC.

The chain couples TRBV3-1 (or the pseudogene TRBV3-2) to TRBJ2-5; the match to TRBD1 covers 10 bases. The germline V gene encodes CDR1 LGHDT and CDR2 YNNKEL (reference sequence). With V trimmed by 1 base and J by 5 bases, 1 base remained unmatched. The CDR3 covers 14 residues. The DNA of the CDR3 is TGTGCCAGCAGCCAAGTGGGACAGGGGGAGACCCAGTACTTC. Amino acids: CASSQVGQGETQYF.

The rearrangement joins TRBV7-2 to TRBJ2-1; 10 nucleotides line up with TRBD2. The V segment lost 2 bases and the J segment 3 bases; nucleotides outside the gene matches: 1. Germline CDR1 and CDR2: SGHTA and FQGNSA. The CDR3 has 15 residues. The CDR3 bases are TGTGCCAGCAGCTTACGGACTAGCGGCTACAATGAGCAGTTCTTC. This sequence encodes CASSLRTSGYNEQFF.

The V call is TRBV2, the J call TRBJ1-1, with D hard to call. The germline V gene encodes CDR1 SNHLY and CDR2 FYNNEI. The CDR3 totals 15 residues. Trimming removed 6 bases from V and 4 bases from J, with 18 bases in between. CDR3 sequence: CASSPPWRAGTEAFF. CDR3 nucleotides: TGTGCCAGCAGCCCTCCTTGGAGGGCGGGCACTGAAGCTTTCTTT.